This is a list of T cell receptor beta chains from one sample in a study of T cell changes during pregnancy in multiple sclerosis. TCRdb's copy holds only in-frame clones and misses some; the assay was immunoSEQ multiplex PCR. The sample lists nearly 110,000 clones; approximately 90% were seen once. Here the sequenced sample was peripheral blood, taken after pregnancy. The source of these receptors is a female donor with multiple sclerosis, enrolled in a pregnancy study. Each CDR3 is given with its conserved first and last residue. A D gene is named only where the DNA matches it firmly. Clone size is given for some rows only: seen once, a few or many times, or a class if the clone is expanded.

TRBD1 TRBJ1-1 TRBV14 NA TGTGCCAGCAGCCACCCGAAGGGGACCCGACAGGGTGAAGCGGACACTGAAGCTTTCTTT CASSHPKGTRQGEADTEAFF
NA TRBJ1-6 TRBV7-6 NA TGTGCCAGCAGCTCCAGGGCCTCAAATTCACCCCTCCACTTT CASSSRASNSPLHF
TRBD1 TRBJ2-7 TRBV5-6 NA TGTGCCAGCAGCTCCGGGACAGGCCTACGGAGTGAGCAGTACTTC CASSSGTGLRSEQYF
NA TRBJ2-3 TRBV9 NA TGTGCCAGCAGCGTTGGAGTCAGGGCGACCACAGATACGCAGTATTTT CASSVGVRATTDTQYF
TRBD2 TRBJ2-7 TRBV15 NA TGTGCCACCAGCAGAGATTTCTCTAGCGGGAGTTCATTC CATSRDFSSGSSF
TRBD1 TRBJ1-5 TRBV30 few TGTGCCTGGAGTGTACAGGGGAATCAGCCCCAGCATTTT CAWSVQGNQPQHF
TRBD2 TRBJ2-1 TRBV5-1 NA TGCGCCAGCAGTGTTGGGACTAGCGGGAGGATCGATGAGCAGTTCTTC CASSVGTSGRIDEQFF
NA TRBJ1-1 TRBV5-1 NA TGCGCCAGCAGGCCTTTGGCCGGGGGGACTGAAGCTTTCTTT CASRPLAGGTEAFF
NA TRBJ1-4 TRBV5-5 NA TGTGCCAGCAGCTTGAGAGGATCGGCAGGGGAAAAACTGTTTTTT CASSLRGSAGEKLFF
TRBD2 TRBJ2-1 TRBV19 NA TGTGCCAGTAGTATTGTACTGGCGGGAGGCTCCTACAATGAGCAGTTCTTC CASSIVLAGGSYNEQFF
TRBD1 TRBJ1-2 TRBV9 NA TGTGCCAGCAGCGACGGGACAGCCGCCTATGGCTACACCTTC CASSDGTAAYGYTF
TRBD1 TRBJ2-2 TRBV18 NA TGTGCCAGCTCACCACTGGGACAGGAAGACACCGGGGAGCTGTTTTTT CASSPLGQEDTGELFF
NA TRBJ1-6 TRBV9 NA TGTGCCAGCAGCGTAGGGTACTATTCACCCCTCCACTTT CASSVGYYSPLHF
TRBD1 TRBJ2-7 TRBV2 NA TGTGCCAGCAGCTCCGCAAGGGACAGCTACGAGCAGTACTTC CASSSARDSYEQYF
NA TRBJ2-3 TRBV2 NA TGTGCCAGCCGATTCGATTTTGGGGCGGCAGATACGCAGTATTTT CASRFDFGAADTQYF
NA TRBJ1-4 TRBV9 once TGTGCCAGCAGCGCGGACTCCGGCCAAAGAGAAAAACTGTTTTTT CASSADSGQREKLFF
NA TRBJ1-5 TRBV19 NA TGTGCCAGTGGCGGCAGTCATAGCAATCAGCCCCAGCATTTT CASGGSHSNQPQHF
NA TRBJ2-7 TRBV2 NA TGTGCCAGCAGTGAATATTTAGCTGGAACCTCCGAGCAGTACTTC CASSEYLAGTSEQYF
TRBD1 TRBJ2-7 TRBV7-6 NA TGTGCCAGCAGCTTAGGGGACAGGATTTTTGCCTACGAGCAGTACTTC CASSLGDRIFAYEQYF
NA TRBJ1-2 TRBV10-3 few TGTGCCAGCCAACAGGGAGAGCCGAATGGCTACACCTTC CASQQGEPNGYTF
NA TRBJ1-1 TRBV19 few TGTGCCAGTAGTATGGGGAGGCGGAACACTGAAGCTTTCTTT CASSMGRRNTEAFF
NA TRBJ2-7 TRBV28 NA TGTGCCAGCACACCGCGACTTTCCTCCTACGAGCAGTACTTC CASTPRLSSYEQYF
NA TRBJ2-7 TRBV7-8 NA TGTGCCAGCAGCTTAGCCGGGTCAGCCGGCGAGCAGTACTTC CASSLAGSAGEQYF
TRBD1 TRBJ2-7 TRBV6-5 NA TGTGCCAGCAGTTATGACAGGGGGAACGAGCAGTACTTC CASSYDRGNEQYF
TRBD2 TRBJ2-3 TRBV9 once TGTGCCAGCAGCGCCGGACTAGCGGACACAGATACGCAGTATTTT CASSAGLADTDTQYF
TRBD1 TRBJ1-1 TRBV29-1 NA TGCAGCGTGGCAGGGGGCGCTGGGAACACTGAAGCTTTCTTT CSVAGGAGNTEAFF
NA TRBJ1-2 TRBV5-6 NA TGTGCCAGCAGCTTGGGGGGGGACCTGATTCGAGCTAACTATGGCTACACCTTC CASSLGGDLIRANYGYTF
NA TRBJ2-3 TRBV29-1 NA TGCAGCGTTGAGAAAAGGGACATACGCACAGATACGCAGTATTTT CSVEKRDIRTDTQYF
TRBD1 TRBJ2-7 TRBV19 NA TGTGCCAGTAGTGCCGACAGGGATGGGCTCTACGAGCAGTACTTC CASSADRDGLYEQYF
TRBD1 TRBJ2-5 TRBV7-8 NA TGTGCCAGCAGCTCTGGACAGGGGCAAGAGACCCAGTACTTC CASSSGQGQETQYF
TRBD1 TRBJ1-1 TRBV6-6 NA TGTGCCAGCAGTGACAGGGCCGGCACTGAAGCTTTCTTT CASSDRAGTEAFF
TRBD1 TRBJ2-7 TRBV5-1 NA TGCGCCAGCAGCTTGGCAGCAGGGGGTACCTACGAGCAGTACTTC CASSLAAGGTYEQYF
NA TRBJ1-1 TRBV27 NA TGTGCCAGCAGTTTTGGGGGGGCCGCCAGATGGAATCAGGTGAACACTGAAGCTTTCTTT CASSFGGAARWNQVNTEAFF
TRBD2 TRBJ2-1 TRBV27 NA TGTGCCAGCAGTTTAAGGGTCAGCGGGAGGTCAAACAATGAGCAGTTCTTC CASSLRVSGRSNNEQFF
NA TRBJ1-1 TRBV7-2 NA TGTGCCAGCAGCTTGAGTAGGAACACTGAAGCTTTCTTT CASSLSRNTEAFF
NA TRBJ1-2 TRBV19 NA TGTGCCAGTACCCAAGGACAGATGAACTATGGCTACACCTTC CASTQGQMNYGYTF
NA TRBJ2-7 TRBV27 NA TGTGCCAGCAGGACTTATGACAGCGCTAACGAGCAGTACTTC CASRTYDSANEQYF
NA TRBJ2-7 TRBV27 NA TGTGCCAGCAGTTTAATCCGCGGCGCCTACGAGCAGTACTTC CASSLIRGAYEQYF
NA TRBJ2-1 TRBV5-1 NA TGCGCCAGCAGCTTGGCCGGAGACAGGAGCTACAATGAGCAGTTCTTC CASSLAGDRSYNEQFF
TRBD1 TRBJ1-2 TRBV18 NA TGTGCCAGCTCCCTCGGACAGGGCGGCTATGGCTACACCTTC CASSLGQGGYGYTF
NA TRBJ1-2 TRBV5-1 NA TGCGCCAGCAGCTTGGGGGCCTTAGACGGACTTGGGTACTATGGCTACACCTTC CASSLGALDGLGYYGYTF
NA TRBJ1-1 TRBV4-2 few TGTGCCAGCAGCCCCGGGTGGAGGATCACTGAAGCTTTCTTT CASSPGWRITEAFF
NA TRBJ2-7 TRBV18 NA TGTGCCAGCTCACCACTAGGACTCTACGAGCAGTACTTC CASSPLGLYEQYF
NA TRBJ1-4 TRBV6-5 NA TGTGCCAGCAGTTACTCGAGGAAATATCGGGAAAAACTGTTTTTT CASSYSRKYREKLFF
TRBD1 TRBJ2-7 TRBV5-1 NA TGCGCCAGCAGCGTAGGACAGGCGAGCTCCTACGAGCAGTACTTC CASSVGQASSYEQYF
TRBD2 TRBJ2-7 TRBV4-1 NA TGCGCCAGCAGCGTAGGTCGGGTAGCGGGGGGAGCGACTTCTAGGACTTACGAGCAGTACTTC CASSVGRVAGGATSRTYEQYF